This TCR beta chain was found in a study of CD8+CD57+ T cells in acquired aplastic anemia. Regarding the study as a whole: The study identified almost 30 CD8+ CDR3 sequences shared by patients and controls.

By flow cytometry, patients selected for sequencing had shown an expansion of CD8+CD57+ cells. Profiling of TCR beta VDJ combinations and CDR3 sequences used genomic DNA as template. TCRdb itself ran the reads through MiXCR, one entry per CDR3 protein. This repertoire shows 400,000 to 600,000 distinct CDR3 sequences, about a third found once; its top ten account for around 0.82%. The CDR3 length is 13 residues. Per the germline V gene, CDR1 is LGHDT and CDR2 is YNNKEL (reference sequence). V was pared by 1 base and J by 5 bases, with 8 bases between. On this clonotype itself: Its specificity is not known.

This rearrangement joins TRBV3-1 to TRBJ1-1; D remains unclear. The sequence came from a human donor with aplastic anemia. Sequencing was carried out using sorted CD4+, CD8+, or CD8+CD57+ T cells (not recorded which) from PBMCs. The CDR3 reads CASSQVSETEAFF. CDR3 in DNA: TGTGCCAGCAGCCAAGTGTCCGAGACTGAAGCTTTCTTT.